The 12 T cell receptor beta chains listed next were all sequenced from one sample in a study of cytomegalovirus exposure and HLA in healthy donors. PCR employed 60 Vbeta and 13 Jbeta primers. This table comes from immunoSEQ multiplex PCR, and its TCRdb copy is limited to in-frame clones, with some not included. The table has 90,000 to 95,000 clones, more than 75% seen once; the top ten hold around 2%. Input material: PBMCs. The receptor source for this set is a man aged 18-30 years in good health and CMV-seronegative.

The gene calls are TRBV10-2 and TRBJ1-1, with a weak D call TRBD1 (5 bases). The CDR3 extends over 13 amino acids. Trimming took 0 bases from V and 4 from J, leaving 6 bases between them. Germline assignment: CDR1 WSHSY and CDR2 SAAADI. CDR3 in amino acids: CASSESGGTEAFF. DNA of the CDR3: TGCGCCAGCAGTGAGTCGGGGGGCACTGAAGCTTTCTTT.

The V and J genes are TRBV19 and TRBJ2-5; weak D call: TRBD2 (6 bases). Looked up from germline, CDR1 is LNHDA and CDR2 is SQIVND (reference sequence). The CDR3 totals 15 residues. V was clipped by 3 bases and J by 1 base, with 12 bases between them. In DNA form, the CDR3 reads TGTGCCAGTAGTATCGGCGGACTACCCCAAGAGACCCAGTACTTC. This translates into CASSIGGLPQETQYF.

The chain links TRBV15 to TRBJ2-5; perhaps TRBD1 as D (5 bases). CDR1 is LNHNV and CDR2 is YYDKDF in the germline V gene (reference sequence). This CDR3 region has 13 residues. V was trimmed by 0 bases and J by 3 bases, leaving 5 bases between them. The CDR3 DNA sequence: TGTGCCACCAGCAGAGACAGGGAAGAGACCCAGTACTTC. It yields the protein CATSRDREETQYF.

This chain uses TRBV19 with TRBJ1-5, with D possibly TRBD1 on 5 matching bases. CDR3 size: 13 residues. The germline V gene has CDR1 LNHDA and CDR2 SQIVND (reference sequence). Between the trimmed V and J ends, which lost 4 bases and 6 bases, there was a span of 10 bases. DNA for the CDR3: TGTGCCAGTAGTAGGCAGGGTGGTCAGCCCCAGCATTTT. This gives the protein CASSRQGGQPQHF.

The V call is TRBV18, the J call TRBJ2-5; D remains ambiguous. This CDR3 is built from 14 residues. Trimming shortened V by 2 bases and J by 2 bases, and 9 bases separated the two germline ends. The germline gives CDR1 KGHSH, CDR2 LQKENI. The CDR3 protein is CASSPVSLQETQYF. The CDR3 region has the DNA TGTGCCAGCTCACCAGTTAGTCTACAAGAGACCCAGTACTTC.

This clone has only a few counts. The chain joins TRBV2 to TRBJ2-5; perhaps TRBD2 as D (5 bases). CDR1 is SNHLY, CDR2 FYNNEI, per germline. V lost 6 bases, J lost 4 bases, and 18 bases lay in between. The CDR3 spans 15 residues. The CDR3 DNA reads TGTGCCAGCAGGGCCCAGGTCCTAGAGGGAGAGACCCAGTACTTC. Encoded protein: CASRAQVLEGETQYF.

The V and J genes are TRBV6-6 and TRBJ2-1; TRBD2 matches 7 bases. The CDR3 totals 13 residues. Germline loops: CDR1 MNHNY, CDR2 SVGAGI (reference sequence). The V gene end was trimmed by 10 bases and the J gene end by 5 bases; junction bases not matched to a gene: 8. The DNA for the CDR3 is TGTGCCACCTGCCAGGGAGGGAACAATGAGCAGTTCTTC. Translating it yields CATCQGGNNEQFF.

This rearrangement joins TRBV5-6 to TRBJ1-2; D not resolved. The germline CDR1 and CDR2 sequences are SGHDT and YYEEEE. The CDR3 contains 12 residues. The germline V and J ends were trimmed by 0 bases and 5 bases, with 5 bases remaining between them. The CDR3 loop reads CASSLEEYGYTF. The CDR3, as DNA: TGTGCCAGCAGCTTGGAGGAGTATGGCTACACCTTC.

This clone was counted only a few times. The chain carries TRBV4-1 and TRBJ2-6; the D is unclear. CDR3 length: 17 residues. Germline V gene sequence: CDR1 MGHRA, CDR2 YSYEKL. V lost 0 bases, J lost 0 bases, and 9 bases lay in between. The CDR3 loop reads CASSQELVRSGANVLTF. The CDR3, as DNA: TGCGCCAGCAGCCAAGAACTGGTACGCTCTGGGGCCAACGTCCTGACTTTC.

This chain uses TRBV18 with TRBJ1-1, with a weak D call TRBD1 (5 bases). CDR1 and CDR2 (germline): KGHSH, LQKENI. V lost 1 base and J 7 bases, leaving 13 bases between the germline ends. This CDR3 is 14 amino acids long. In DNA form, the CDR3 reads TGTGCCAGCTCACCACGGCAGGGTCAAGGTGAAGCTTTCTTT. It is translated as CASSPRQGQGEAFF.

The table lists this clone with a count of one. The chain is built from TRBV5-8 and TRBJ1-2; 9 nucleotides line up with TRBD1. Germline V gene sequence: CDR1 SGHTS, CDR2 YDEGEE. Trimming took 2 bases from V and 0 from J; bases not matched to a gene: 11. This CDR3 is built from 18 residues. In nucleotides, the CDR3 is TGTGCCAGCAGCTTTCGCGACGGACAGGGGCCAACTAACTATGGCTACACCTTC. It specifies CASSFRDGQGPTNYGYTF.

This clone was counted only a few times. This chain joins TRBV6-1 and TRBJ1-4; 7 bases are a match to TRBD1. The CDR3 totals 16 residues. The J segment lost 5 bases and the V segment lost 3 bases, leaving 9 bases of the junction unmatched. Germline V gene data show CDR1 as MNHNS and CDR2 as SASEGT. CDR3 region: CASSDSGTAKNEKLFF. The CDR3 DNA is TGTGCCAGCAGTGATTCCGGGACAGCCAAGAATGAAAAACTGTTTTTT.